The 8 T cell receptor beta chains below were found in one sample sequenced in a study of shared clonotypes between healthy human individuals. Here immunoSEQ multiplex PCR was the method, and the copy in TCRdb shows in-frame clones only, minus some. The sample has roughly 1,000,000 clones; around three quarters are singletons. What was sequenced was memory CD4+ T cells from PBMCs. Documented subset: CD45RA-negative fraction. These receptors came from a young man in good health. Some clones in this sample may be carry-over from other donors' samples.

This clone was seen a handful of times. This chain connects TRBV5-1 to TRBJ1-4; TRBD1 matches 7 bases. The CDR3 loop spans 13 amino acids. The trim removed 5 bases at V and 8 bases at J, leaving 6 bases unmatched. Germline loops: CDR1 SGHRS, CDR2 YFSETQ. The CDR3 sequence: CASRFDRAEKLFF. The CDR3 coding sequence is TGCGCCAGCAGATTCGACAGGGCCGAAAAACTGTTTTTT.

The rearrangement links TRBV4-1 to TRBJ2-5; the match to TRBD2 covers 9 bases. The germline gives CDR1 MGHRA, CDR2 YSYEKL. After removal of 4 bases from V and 3 bases from J, the junction contained 6 bases not matched to a gene. The CDR3 length is 15 residues. The CDR3 protein is CASSRGLALEETQYF. The DNA of the CDR3 is TGCGCCAGCAGCCGAGGACTAGCGCTAGAAGAGACCCAGTACTTC.

V and J are TRBV5-4 and TRBJ2-5, with 11 bases lining up with TRBD2. The CDR3 runs to 14 residues. Unmatched junction bases numbered 8, after V lost 9 bases and J lost 4 bases. The germline V gene encodes CDR1 SGHNT and CDR2 YYREEE (reference sequence). For the CDR3, the DNA is TGTGCCACCACAAACCTAGCGGGAGGAGAGACCCAGTACTTC. Protein: CATTNLAGGETQYF.

V is TRBV5-1 and J is TRBJ2-7; TRBD2 aligns across 10 bases. There are 16 residues in the CDR3. Per the germline V gene, CDR1 is SGHRS and CDR2 is YFSETQ. Trimming at V came to 4 bases and at J to 4 bases, leaving 11 bases not matched to a gene. CDR3 amino acids: CASSPSPLAGVYEQYF. The CDR3 nucleotides read TGCGCCAGCAGCCCATCGCCGCTAGCGGGAGTGTACGAGCAGTACTTC.

This chain joins TRBV2 and TRBJ2-3, with 9 bases that match TRBD2. The V segment lost 10 bases and the J segment 5 bases; nucleotides outside the gene matches: 4. There are 12 residues in the CDR3. Germline V gene lookup returns CDR1 SNHLY and CDR2 FYNNEI. DNA of the CDR3: TGTGCCACCCGAGCGGGGGGAGATACGCAGTATTTT. Its translation is CATRAGGDTQYF.

The gene calls are TRBV28 and TRBJ1-4; a possible D gene is TRBD1 (6 bases). The V and J ends lost 6 bases and 2 bases respectively, with 13 bases between them. The CDR3 length is 15 residues. Germline loops: CDR1 MDHEN, CDR2 SYDVKM. The CDR3 spells CASRSATGTNEKLFF. Here the CDR3 DNA reads TGTGCCAGCAGATCCGCCACAGGGACTAATGAAAAACTGTTTTTT.

This clone was counted ten times or more. The V and J genes are TRBV15 and TRBJ2-3; weak D call: TRBD1 (6 bases). In germline, CDR1 is LNHNV, CDR2 YYDKDF (reference sequence). V shed 0 bases and J shed 2 bases, with 15 bases lying between them. This CDR3 is built from 17 residues. The CDR3 here is CATSREVSRTATDTQYF. CDR3 DNA sequence: TGTGCCACCAGCAGAGAGGTCTCAAGGACAGCCACAGATACGCAGTATTTT.

The chain has TRBV2 and TRBJ2-5, with D hard to call. This CDR3 spans 11 amino acids. V lost 5 bases and J 5 bases, leaving 6 bases between the germline ends. Germline V lookup: CDR1 SNHLY, CDR2 FYNNEI. The CDR3 protein is CASSFVETQYF. In nucleotides, the CDR3 is TGTGCCAGCAGTTTTGTCGAGACCCAGTACTTC.